These 24 T cell receptor beta chains came from one sample sequenced in a study of blood T cell repertoires in COVID-19. Some clones are missing from TCRdb's copy, which holds only in-frame ones; the method was immunoSEQ multiplex PCR. The table lists around 270,000 clones, more than 70% of them singletons, with about 2.5% in the top ten. The sequenced material came from peripheral blood. The receptor source for this set is a woman aged 45-60 years with acute or convalescent COVID-19.

The CDR3 loop is CASSPRRSGSYNEQFF. Here the CDR3 DNA reads TGTGCCAGCAGCCCCCGTAGGAGCGGCTCCTACAATGAGCAGTTCTTC. This chain uses TRBV7-8 with TRBJ2-1, with D perhaps TRBD2 (5 bases). V was shortened by 5 bases and J by 0 bases, with 14 bases between the two germline ends. The CDR3 extends over 16 amino acids. The germline V gene has CDR1 SGHVS and CDR2 FQNEAQ.

J is TRBJ1-2 and V is TRBV6-5; 10 bases fit TRBD1. The CDR3 totals 16 residues. Germline V lookup: CDR1 MNHEY, CDR2 SVGAGI. Trimming at V came to 0 bases and at J to 8 bases, leaving 9 bases not matched to a gene. CDR3 amino acids: CASSYSGQGHSGGYTF. The CDR3 bases are TGTGCCAGCAGTTACTCGGGACAGGGGCATTCGGGGGGCTACACCTTC.

In DNA, the CDR3 is TGTGCCAGCAGTCCCGGGGGTAGCGGGGTCTACAATGAGCAGTTCTTC. Its protein product is CASSPGGSGVYNEQFF. This chain joins TRBV27 and TRBJ2-1, with 8 bases fitting TRBD2. The CDR3 loop spans 16 amino acids. With 5 bases clipped from V and 3 bases from J, the junction kept 9 bases outside the gene matches. Germline CDR1 and CDR2: MNHEY and SMNVEV (reference sequence).

The gene calls are TRBV5-4 and TRBJ2-3, with D possibly TRBD2 on 5 matching bases. Between the trimmed V and J ends, which lost 4 bases and 7 bases, there was a span of 19 bases. Germline loops: CDR1 SGHNT, CDR2 YYREEE (reference sequence). CDR3 length equals 15 residues. The CDR3 DNA is TGTGCCAGCAGCCTGGGCCAGGCTAGAGGGAATACGCAGTATTTT. Protein sequence: CASSLGQARGNTQYF.

The genes are TRBV7-3 and TRBJ1-1; D is possibly TRBD1 (5 bases). This CDR3 has 15 amino acids. Germline CDR1 and CDR2: SGHTA and FQGTGA. Trimming removed 2 bases at V and 1 base at J, with 11 bases between. CDR3 sequence: CASSLHRIGNTEAFF. CDR3 nucleotide sequence: TGTGCCAGCAGCTTACACAGGATAGGGAACACTGAAGCTTTCTTT.

The chain joins TRBV5-1 to TRBJ2-1; TRBD1 matches at 9 bases. J was trimmed by 7 bases and V by 4 bases; bases with no gene match: 6. The CDR3 totals 14 residues. Germline CDR1 and CDR2: SGHRS and YFSETQ. The CDR3 sequence: CASSPDRGENEQFF. The CDR3 nucleotides are TGCGCCAGCAGCCCGGACAGGGGCGAGAATGAGCAGTTCTTC.

This rearrangement joins TRBV9 to TRBJ1-1, with D possibly being TRBD1 (5 bases). Trimming took 5 bases from V and 1 from J, leaving 9 bases between them. The CDR3 is made up of 13 amino acids. Germline CDR1 reads SGDLS; CDR2 reads YYNGEE. CDR3 protein: CASRTDPNTEAFF. The CDR3 bases are TGTGCCAGCAGGACAGACCCGAACACTGAAGCTTTCTTT.

V and J are TRBV4-1 and TRBJ2-7; 8 bases agree with TRBD2. V shed 4 bases and J 7 bases; nucleotides not matched to a gene: 6. The CDR3 is 13 residues long. The V gene's germline CDR1 is MGHRA and CDR2 YSYEKL. CDR3 nucleotide sequence: TGCGCCAGCAGCCTCCCCCGGGAGGGGGAGCAGTACTTC. It codes for CASSLPREGEQYF.

The chain links TRBV7-9 to TRBJ1-1, with 9 bases aligning to TRBD1. Germline V gene data show CDR1 as SEHNR and CDR2 as FQNEAQ (reference sequence). The CDR3 loop spans 14 amino acids. The V segment lost 4 bases and the J segment 5 bases; nucleotides outside the gene matches: 5. The CDR3 loop reads CASSSQGARTEAFF. CDR3 coding DNA: TGTGCCAGCAGCTCACAGGGGGCTAGGACTGAAGCTTTCTTT.

The table lists this clone with many counts. The V call is TRBV7-3, the J call TRBJ1-1, with D possibly being TRBD1 (5 bases). V lost 1 base and J lost 7, with 13 bases in between. This CDR3 is 14 amino acids long. CDR1 is SGHTA and CDR2 is FQGTGA in the germline V gene. The CDR3 protein is CASSLMSGPNEAFF. CDR3 nucleotide sequence: TGTGCCAGCAGCTTAATGTCAGGGCCCAATGAAGCTTTCTTT.

In this sample, this clone turned up once. The chain joins TRBV29-1 to TRBJ2-3; 14 nucleotides agree with TRBD2. The CDR3 spans 15 residues. Trimming cost V 4 bases and J 6 bases; bases outside gene matches: 6. Germline V gene data show CDR1 as SQVTM and CDR2 as ANQGSEA. The CDR3 coding sequence is TGCAGCGTTGGCAGACTAGCGGGAGGGCCCGATACGCAGTATTTT. Amino acid sequence: CSVGRLAGGPDTQYF.

The CDR3: CASTPRWGPETQYF. The DNA for the CDR3 is TGTGCCAGCACTCCCCGGTGGGGGCCAGAGACCCAGTACTTC. The rearrangement uses TRBV27 and TRBJ2-5; D possibly corresponds to TRBD1 (6 bases). Germline V gives CDR1 MNHEY, CDR2 SMNVEV (reference sequence). V was clipped by 7 bases and J by 4 bases, with 16 bases between them. The CDR3 is made up of 14 amino acids.

The J gene is TRBJ2-3, the V gene TRBV7-2, with 7 bases lining up with TRBD2. From germline, CDR1 is SGHTA and CDR2 FQGNSA. V dropped 5 bases and J dropped 2; count of bases not matched to a gene: 4. The CDR3 is made up of 14 amino acids. In nucleotides, the CDR3 is TGTGCCAGCAGCCTGGGACTATACACAGATACGCAGTATTTT. Amino acid sequence: CASSLGLYTDTQYF.

The chain employs TRBV28 and TRBJ1-1; 8 nucleotides line up with TRBD1. Germline CDR1 MDHEN, CDR2 SYDVKM. With 11 bases clipped from V and 6 bases from J, the junction kept 5 bases outside the gene matches. The CDR3 is 11 amino acids. CDR3 sequence: CAATGGAEAFF. DNA of the CDR3: TGTGCCGCAACAGGGGGGGCTGAAGCTTTCTTT.

V gene TRBV6-6 combines with J gene TRBJ2-3; 7 positions agree with TRBD2. J was trimmed by 0 bases and V by 5 bases; bases with no gene match: 5. Germline CDR1 MNHNY, CDR2 SVGAGI (reference sequence). This CDR3 has 15 residues. As DNA, the CDR3 is TGTGCCAGCAGTGATACTAGCGTTAGCACAGATACGCAGTATTTT. This sequence encodes CASSDTSVSTDTQYF.

J is TRBJ2-3 and V is TRBV9, with 12 nucleotides matching TRBD2. The ends lost 3 bases at V and 1 base at J; junction bases unmatched: 3. Germline values: CDR1 SGDLS, CDR2 YYNGEE. The CDR3 covers 16 residues. The DNA for the CDR3 is TGTGCCAGCAGCGGCAGACTAGCGGGAGGCACAGATACGCAGTATTTT. This translates into CASSGRLAGGTDTQYF.

This chain joins TRBV19 and TRBJ1-1; D is possibly TRBD1 (5 bases). This CDR3 is 13 amino acids long. Trimming stripped 8 bases from V and 1 base from J, with 11 bases between. CDR1 LNHDA and CDR2 SQIVND come from the germline V gene (reference sequence). CDR3 DNA: TGTGCCAGTTCGAAGCAGGGGAACACTGAAGCTTTCTTT. Residues: CASSKQGNTEAFF.

The gene calls are TRBV7-2 and TRBJ1-1; D is uncertain. Trimming took off 4 bases at V and 0 bases at J, with 6 bases between the two ends. This CDR3 region has 13 residues. Looked up from germline, CDR1 is SGHTA and CDR2 is FQGNSA. The CDR3 region is CASSSVLNTEAFF. In DNA form, the CDR3 reads TGTGCCAGCAGCTCGGTATTGAACACTGAAGCTTTCTTT.

This clone showed up just once. The rearrangement links TRBV7-9 to TRBJ2-3; D gene ambiguous. This CDR3 spans 12 amino acids. The V gene lost 1 base and the J gene lost 7 bases, with 6 bases spanning the gap. Germline-derived CDR1 and CDR2 are SEHNR and FQNEAQ (reference sequence). The DNA of the CDR3 is TGTGCCAGCAGCTTAGTTTCATATACGCAGTATTTT. Translation gives CASSLVSYTQYF. The whole variable domain, remainder taken from reference TRBV7-9 and TRBJ2-3, is DTGVSQNPRHKITKRGQNVTFRCDPISEHNRLYWYRQTLGQGPEFLTYFQNEAQLEKSRLLSDRFSAERPKGSFSTLEIQRTEQGDSAMYLCASSLVSYTQYFGPGTRLTVL.

The V gene is TRBV7-3, the J gene TRBJ2-1; D perhaps matches TRBD1 (6 bases). The germline V gene encodes CDR1 SGHTA and CDR2 FQGTGA. V was pared by 5 bases and J by 5 bases, with 13 bases between. The CDR3 runs to 14 residues. This chain's CDR3 is CASSPGRGNNEQFF. CDR3 nucleotide sequence: TGTGCCAGCAGCCCCGGCAGGGGTAACAATGAGCAGTTCTTC.

This chain links TRBV2 with TRBJ2-7; 8 bases align to TRBD1. This CDR3 has 15 residues. CDR1 and CDR2 (germline): SNHLY, FYNNEI. Trimming removed 4 bases from V and 2 bases from J; junction bases left unmatched: 7. The CDR3 region has the DNA TGTGCCAGCAGTGCCCCCGACAGGGGACCCTACGAGCAGTACTTC. It specifies CASSAPDRGPYEQYF.

CDR3 DNA: TGTGCCAGCACCATTGGGGGGGGGTCCTACAATGAGCAGTTCTTC. Translated, it gives CASTIGGGSYNEQFF. This chain uses TRBV7-8 with TRBJ2-1; 7 nucleotides align to TRBD2. The V and J ends lost 7 bases and 1 base, in that order; junction bases with no gene match: 7. The CDR3 sequence is 15 residues long. Germline assignment: CDR1 SGHVS and CDR2 FQNEAQ.

The J gene is TRBJ1-1, the V gene TRBV9; D uncertain. With 1 base removed from V and 1 base from J, the gap between germline ends came to 11 bases. Germline-derived CDR1 and CDR2 are SGDLS and YYNGEE. CDR3 size: 15 residues. Written as DNA, the CDR3 is TGTGCCAGCAGCGTAACGTCCAACGGGAACACTGAAGCTTTCTTT. As protein: CASSVTSNGNTEAFF. The complete variable domain, with remaining parts taken from reference TRBV9 and TRBJ1-1, reads DSGVTQTPKHLITATGQRVTLRCSPRSGDLSVYWYQQSLDQGLQFLIQYYNGEERAKGNILERFSAQQFPDLHSELNLSSLELGDSALYFCASSVTSNGNTEAFFGQGTRLTVV.

The V call is TRBV20-1, the J call TRBJ1-2; D gene uncertain. V lost 6 bases to trimming and J lost 8 bases, with 10 bases between them. The germline V gene encodes CDR1 DFQATT and CDR2 SNEGSKA (reference sequence). This CDR3 is 10 amino acids long. The CDR3 sequence is CSATDSGYTF. For the CDR3, the DNA is TGCAGTGCCACTGACTCCGGCTACACCTTC.